This T cell receptor beta chain originates from a study of blood T cell repertoires in COVID-19. Original analysis: From reference gene primer amplification, estimates of nucleated cell counts were derived. The table came from immunoSEQ multiplex PCR; TCRdb's copy has only in-frame clones and leaves some out. The D gene and trimming were derived from the DNA, and the V and J assignments and clone size from that table. This repertoire shows 220,000 or so clones, 85% to 90% found once; its top ten account for 0.87%. V trimming: 8 bases; J trimming: 3 bases; junction bases outside the gene matches: 12. Per germline, CDR1 LGHDT and CDR2 YNNKEL (reference sequence). The CDR3 length is 15 residues. Those enrolled, adults aged roughly 18 to 89 years, came from about two dozen US areas. Clinical histories supplied by participants themselves formed the basis of cohort assignment. All exposed participants met a person with COVID-19 within 2 weeks before entering the study.

What was sequenced was PBMCs or T cells enriched from blood (not recorded which). This clonotype was sampled from a man aged 50 to 60 who had been exposed to COVID-19. The chain recombines TRBV3-1 (or the pseudogene TRBV3-2) with TRBJ2-7; 8 bases map to TRBD1. The DNA for the CDR3 is TGTGCCAGCGGTCAGGGGGCTAGTAGCCTCTACGAGCAGTACTTC. Translating gives CASGQGASSLYEQYF.